The clone carrying this T cell receptor beta chain came up a few times. The antigen is not known. These data are taken from a study of cytomegalovirus exposure and HLA in healthy donors. Findings of the study overall: A later examination showed that TCR association rates differed by HLA locus, with DRB1 most and HLA-C fewest. As a later analysis showed, a missense DCLRE1C variant was linked to trimming of TCR beta V- and J-genes.

The CDR3 runs 18 residues. CDR1 and CDR2 from the germline V gene are SEHNR and FQNEAQ (reference sequence). After removal of 1 base from V and 9 bases from J, the junction contained 17 bases not matched to a gene. PCR amplification relied on 60 Vbeta primers (plus 13 Jbeta primers). The method was immunoSEQ multiplex PCR; TCRdb's version includes in-frame clones alone and lacks a portion of them. The data show about 200,000 clones, 60% to 80% seen once. The rearrangement joins TRBV7-9 to TRBJ2-1, with TRBD2 matching over 8 bases. This sequence was found in a woman between 25 and 40 years old in good health and CMV-seropositive. Sequenced sample: PBMCs. The CDR3 spells CASSLGPVNKREYSEQFF. CDR3 in DNA: TGTGCCAGCAGCTTAGGGCCAGTGAATAAGCGGGAGTATTCTGAGCAGTTCTTC.